This TCR beta chain was identified in a study of response to subunit inactivated influenza vaccine. Study results and caveats: There was a suggestion from the authors that each seasonal influenza vaccination recruits few new T cells.

Germline CDR1 is DFQATT and CDR2 is SNEGSKA (reference sequence). This CDR3 has 12 residues. TCRdb re-called the RT-PCR reads through MiXCR, storing one row per CDR3 protein. Altogether roughly 710,000 distinct CDR3 sequences are present, roughly 15% being singletons, with the ten largest covering less than 8.5%. This clonotype was observed a handful of times. Its antigen is unidentified. The chain is built from TRBV20-1 and TRBJ2-1; D possibly corresponds to TRBD1 (5 bases). This TCR derives from a man between 45 and 60 years old who received an inactivated influenza vaccine. The sequencing here drew on PBMCs from blood, taken less than 15 days before vaccination. The CDR3 nucleotides read TGCAGCGTTGCCCTGGCAGGGCCGGGGCAGTTCTTC. Protein: CSVALAGPGQFF.